A selection of T cell receptor beta chains follows, all from one sample in a study of cytomegalovirus exposure and HLA in healthy donors. TCRdb's copy holds only in-frame clones and misses some; the assay was immunoSEQ multiplex PCR. Here the sample spans a few hundred thousand clones, about 93% being singletons. Material: PBMCs. The receptors stem from a girl aged 2-10 years in good health and CMV-seronegative. CDR3s include the opening cysteine and the closing phenylalanine or tryptophan. A D gene is named only where the DNA matches it firmly. Not every row has a clone size; where given, it reads once, few, many or a size class.

.	TRBV10-1	TRBJ2-7	TRBD1	TGCGCCAGCAGTGAGTTCCGGGACAGGGGGTCCTACGAGCAGTACTTC	CASSEFRDRGSYEQYF
.	TRBV1	TRBJ2-2	.	TGCACCAGCAGGAAAGGACTAGCGGGAGGGACGAACACCGGGGAGCTGTTTTTT	CTSRKGLAGGTNTGELFF
few	TRBV1	TRBJ1-4	.	TGCACCAGCAGCCAGCTACAGGGCCATAATGAAAAACTGTTTTTT	CTSSQLQGHNEKLFF
.	TRBV19	TRBJ2-7	.	TGTGCCAGTAGTTTCAACAGGGATTTGATTTCCTACGAGCAGTACTTC	CASSFNRDLISYEQYF
.	TRBV2	TRBJ2-5	TRBD2	TGTGCCAGCAGGTGGGCTCTAGCGGGGAGGCAAGAGACCCAGTACTTC	CASRWALAGRQETQYF
.	TRBV6-1	TRBJ2-1	.	TGTGCCAGCAGTGAACGACGCGGGTCGAGCTCCTACAATGAGCAGTTCTTC	CASSERRGSSSYNEQFF
.	TRBV27	TRBJ1-5	.	TGTGCCAGCAGTGCCGGGTCAGGCAATCAGCCCCAGCATTTT	CASSAGSGNQPQHF
once	TRBV6-6	TRBJ2-3	.	TGTGCCAGCAGTCCGGAGACAGATACGCAGTATTTT	CASSPETDTQYF
.	TRBV4-2	TRBJ2-3	TRBD2	TGTGCCAGCAGCCCCCCACAAGAGGCGGGAGACACAGATACGCAGTATTTT	CASSPPQEAGDTDTQYF
.	TRBV6-5	TRBJ2-1	TRBD2	TGTGCCAGCAGTTATACTAGCGGGGCCTACAATGAGCAGTTCTTC	CASSYTSGAYNEQFF
.	TRBV2	TRBJ2-4	TRBD2	TGTGCCAGCAGTGACGCGGTTGGACTAGCAAACATTCAGTACTTC	CASSDAVGLANIQYF
once	TRBV7-3	TRBJ2-1	TRBD2	TGTGCCAGCAGCTTAACGGGGCTAGCGGGGGGTCCCGGGAATGAGCAGTTCTTC	CASSLTGLAGGPGNEQFF
.	TRBV11-2	TRBJ2-5	TRBD2	TGTGCCAGCAGCCCAGGACTAGCGGGAGAACAAGAGACCCAGTACTTC	CASSPGLAGEQETQYF
once	TRBV5-5	TRBJ1-3	.	TGTGCCAGCAGCTCCGACACCTCTGGAAACACCATATATTTT	CASSSDTSGNTIYF
.	TRBV6-4	TRBJ2-7	.	TGTGCCAGCGGGGAGAGAGGGGGCGAGCAGTACTTC	CASGERGGEQYF
.	TRBV6-1	TRBJ2-1	TRBD1	TGTGCCAGCAGTGTTCGACAGGGAAATGAGCAGTTCTTC	CASSVRQGNEQFF
.	TRBV30	TRBJ2-1	.	TGTGCCTGGAGTGGTCAGGGAATTAGTGAGCAGTTCTTC	CAWSGQGISEQFF
.	TRBV28	TRBJ1-4	.	TGTGCCAGCAGCCGGTCGGGGGGGGTGGGTGAAAAACTGTTTTTT	CASSRSGGVGEKLFF
.	TRBV19	TRBJ1-1	TRBD1	TGTGCCAGTTCAGGGGGTTACACTGAAGCTTTCTTT	CASSGGYTEAFF
.	TRBV13	TRBJ2-7	.	TGTGCCAGCAGCTTGGGGCATGGTTCCTACGAGCAGTACTTC	CASSLGHGSYEQYF
.	TRBV6-1	TRBJ2-7	.	TGTGCCAGCAGCCCCGCGACTATCTCCTACGAGCAGTACTTC	CASSPATISYEQYF
.	TRBV5-6	TRBJ2-7	TRBD2	TGTGCCAGCAGCTCTCCGGGACTAGCGATATACGAGCAGTACTTC	CASSSPGLAIYEQYF
.	TRBV15	TRBJ2-7	.	TGTGCCACCAGCCGCAGGGGACCCCCGGGGGGCCCCTATTTTTACGAGCAGTACTTC	CATSRRGPPGGPYFYEQYF